Listed here are 30 T cell receptor beta chains from one sample, sequenced in a study of PD-1 blockade in mismatch repair-deficient tumors. Libraries were prepared by immunoSEQ multiplex PCR; TCRdb keeps only in-frame clonotypes and omits some of them. The sample carries 130,000 or so clones, approximately 90% recorded once. The material sequenced was peripheral blood, taken 44 weeks after starting pembrolizumab. The receptors were sampled from an adult with mismatch repair-deficient cancer.

With regard to this clone: One end of the junction varies from germline; a read error may be responsible. The rearrangement links TRBV6-4 to TRBJ1-2; 7 bases map to TRBD1. The CDR3 length is 16 residues. Germline loops: CDR1 MRHNA, CDR2 SNTAGT. In DNA, the CDR3 is TGTGCCAGCAGTTACTCGAGACTTCTAGGGGGCTCAGGCTACACCTTC. Its translation: CASSYSRLLGGSGYTF.

The V call is TRBV16, the J call TRBJ1-6; 9 nucleotides line up with TRBD1. Looked up from germline, CDR1 is KGHSY and CDR2 is FQNENV. V shed 2 bases, J shed 11 bases, and the junction held 4 bases outside the gene matches. This CDR3 is 14 amino acids long. The CDR3 nucleotides are TGTGCCAGCAGCCAAGGGACAGGGCTAACACCCCTCCACTTT. It codes for CASSQGTGLTPLHF.

The chain is built from TRBV19 and TRBJ2-1, with D possibly matching TRBD2 (6 bases). This CDR3 is 19 amino acids long. In germline, CDR1 is LNHDA, CDR2 SQIVND (reference sequence). V gave up 3 bases and J gave up 4 bases, with 25 bases separating them. CDR3 region: CASSIVGGEAGRKYNEQFF. The CDR3 bases are TGTGCCAGTAGTATTGTGGGGGGTGAGGCGGGACGCAAGTACAATGAGCAGTTCTTC.

The chain uses TRBV6-5 and TRBJ2-7; 10 bases map to TRBD2. The CDR3 is 14 amino acids. The V gene end was trimmed by 6 bases and the J gene end by 2 bases; junction bases not matched to a gene: 4. Germline V gene data show CDR1 as MNHEY and CDR2 as SVGAGI. The CDR3 sequence is CASSRLAGAYEQYF. The CDR3 region has the DNA TGTGCCAGCAGCCGACTAGCGGGCGCCTACGAGCAGTACTTC.

CDR3 nucleotides: TGTGCCAGCAGTTTATTGGGCGGTCTCTCCTACAATGAGCAGTTCTTC. It encodes CASSLLGGLSYNEQFF. The chain is built from TRBV27 and TRBJ2-1; D call uncertain. V lost 1 base and J lost 0, with 10 bases in between. Germline lookup yields CDR1 MNHEY and CDR2 SMNVEV (reference sequence). This CDR3 spans 16 amino acids.

J is TRBJ2-1 and V is TRBV7-9; D possibly matches TRBD1 or TRBD2 (5 bases each). The CDR3 is 16 residues long. V was trimmed by 5 bases and J by 0 bases, leaving 14 bases between them. From germline, CDR1 is SEHNR and CDR2 FQNEAQ (reference sequence). The CDR3 region has the DNA TGTGCCAGCAGCCCCAGTGGGGGAGTCTCCTACAATGAGCAGTTCTTC. It is translated as CASSPSGGVSYNEQFF.

V and J are TRBV7-9 and TRBJ2-1; 7 bases are shared with TRBD1. The CDR3 is 16 amino acids. From germline, CDR1 is SEHNR and CDR2 FQNEAQ (reference sequence). Germline trimming cut 4 bases from V and 4 bases from J; bases unmatched to any gene: 10. CDR3 in DNA: TGTGCCAGCAGCTCTGACAGGGCGGAACCTTACAATGAGCAGTTCTTC. It translates to CASSSDRAEPYNEQFF. The full variable domain, rest sourced from reference TRBV7-9 and TRBJ2-1, is DTGVSQNPRHKITKRGQNVTFRCDPISEHNRLYWYRQTLGQGPEFLTYFQNEAQLEKSRLLSDRFSAERPKGSFSTLEIQRTEQGDSAMYLCASSSDRAEPYNEQFFGPGTRLTVL.

This clone was found once. This chain uses TRBV5-6 with TRBJ1-4; 10 bases are shared with TRBD1. The germline V gene has CDR1 SGHDT and CDR2 YYEEEE. This CDR3 contains 17 residues. V shed 2 bases and J 10 bases; nucleotides not matched to a gene: 14. CDR3 nucleotides: TGTGCCAGCAGCTTAACGTTGGGACAGGGGTTTCATGGAAAACTGTTTTTT. It codes for CASSLTLGQGFHGKLFF.

This clone was picked up one time. The rearrangement links TRBV29-1 to TRBJ2-1, with D possibly being TRBD1 (5 bases). Trimming stripped 0 bases from V and 5 bases from J, with 14 bases between. Germline V lookup: CDR1 SQVTM, CDR2 ANQGSEA. The CDR3 extends over 15 amino acids. CDR3 region: CSVEDLPLGHNEQFF. The CDR3 nucleotides read TGCAGCGTTGAAGATCTCCCCCTGGGGCACAATGAGCAGTTCTTC.

The chain employs TRBV9 and TRBJ2-5; the D is unclear. Per germline, CDR1 SGDLS and CDR2 YYNGEE. The CDR3 contains 13 residues. V was cut by 0 bases and J by 5 bases, with 8 bases left in between. The CDR3 sequence is CASSVETGETQYF. CDR3 sequence (DNA): TGTGCCAGCAGCGTAGAAACCGGGGAGACCCAGTACTTC.

This chain connects TRBV7-9 to TRBJ2-7, with TRBD2 matching 11 bases. The ends lost 0 bases at V and 0 bases at J; junction bases unmatched: 1. The V gene's germline CDR1 is SEHNR and CDR2 FQNEAQ (reference sequence). The CDR3 spans 16 residues. CDR3 coding DNA: TGTGCCAGCAGCTTAGCCACTAGCGGGAGCTCCTACGAGCAGTACTTC. Translated: CASSLATSGSSYEQYF. The variable domain in full, with the rest retrieved from reference TRBV7-9 and TRBJ2-7, is DTGVSQNPRHKITKRGQNVTFRCDPISEHNRLYWYRQTLGQGPEFLTYFQNEAQLEKSRLLSDRFSAERPKGSFSTLEIQRTEQGDSAMYLCASSLATSGSSYEQYFGPGTRLTVT.

This clone was seen a few times. As DNA, the CDR3 is TGTGCCTGGAGTGGTGGGGAATTGGTGGACTACGAGCAGTACTTC. It translates to CAWSGGELVDYEQYF. The rearrangement uses TRBV30 and TRBJ2-7; D gene ambiguous. Trimming took 1 base from V and 3 from J, leaving 16 bases between them. The CDR3 loop spans 15 amino acids. Germline-derived CDR1 and CDR2 are GTSNPN and SVGIG (reference sequence). Supplemented by reference TRBV30 and TRBJ2-7, the full variable domain reads SQTIHQWPATLVQPVGSPLSLECTVEGTSNPNLYWYRQAAGRGLQLLFYSVGIGQISSEVPQNLSASRPQDRQFILSSKKLLLSDSGFYLCAWSGGELVDYEQYFGPGTRLTVT.

The V gene is TRBV10-3, the J gene TRBJ2-1; D may be TRBD2 (6 bases). The CDR3 sequence is 15 residues long. Trimming stripped 7 bases from V and 7 bases from J, with 20 bases between. Per the germline V gene, CDR1 is ENHRY and CDR2 is SYGVKD. The CDR3 DNA reads TGTGCCATCACGGCGGATGTCCGACTAGGGAATGAGCAGTTCTTC. It codes for CAITADVRLGNEQFF.

The rearrangement joins TRBV19 to TRBJ2-7, with D perhaps TRBD1 (7 bases). Germline V gene data show CDR1 as LNHDA and CDR2 as SQIVND (reference sequence). V lost 4 bases and J 5 bases, leaving 21 bases between the germline ends. This CDR3 has 16 residues. In DNA form, the CDR3 reads TGTGCCAGTAGTACTATTGAGACAGGGACTTCTAACGAGCAGTACTTC. Protein product: CASSTIETGTSNEQYF.

V is TRBV19 and J is TRBJ2-3, with TRBD2 matching 15 bases. The V and J ends lost 3 bases and 1 base, in that order; junction bases with no gene match: 11. Germline-derived CDR1 and CDR2 are LNHDA and SQIVND (reference sequence). There are 20 residues in the CDR3. CDR3 sequence: CASSMPGTSGRRPRTDTQYF. The CDR3 nucleotides read TGTGCCAGTAGTATGCCCGGGACTAGCGGGAGGCGACCTCGCACAGATACGCAGTATTTT. The whole variable domain, filled in from reference TRBV19 and TRBJ2-3, reads DGGITQSPKYLFRKEGQNVTLSCEQNLNHDAMYWYRQDPGQGLRLIYYSQIVNDFQKGDIAEGYSVSREKKESFPLTVTSAQKNPTAFYLCASSMPGTSGRRPRTDTQYFGPGTRLTVL.

The V call is TRBV19, the J call TRBJ2-1; no definite D call. V was shortened by 8 bases and J by 3 bases, with 14 bases between the two germline ends. CDR3 length: 14 amino acids. Germline-derived CDR1 and CDR2 are LNHDA and SQIVND (reference sequence). In DNA, the CDR3 is TGTGCCAGTGGGGTGTCCCTTATCTACAATGAGCAGTTCTTC. Its translation is CASGVSLIYNEQFF.

The J gene is TRBJ2-1, the V gene TRBV6-1, with TRBD1 matching 9 bases. V gave up 4 bases and J gave up 4 bases; unmatched junction bases: 14. CDR1 and CDR2 (germline): MNHNS, SASEGT. The CDR3 runs to 18 residues. This CDR3 reads CASSGPTQGAARYNEQFF. CDR3 coding DNA: TGTGCCAGCAGTGGACCCACACAGGGGGCGGCTAGATACAATGAGCAGTTCTTC.

The chain combines TRBV14 with TRBJ2-7; possibly TRBD1 or TRBD2 for D (6 bases each). Trimming pared 4 bases from V and 0 bases from J, leaving 19 bases between. The germline CDR1 and CDR2 sequences are SGHDN and FVKESK. This CDR3 has 17 residues. The CDR3 sequence is CASSLRGTGGSSYEQYF. The CDR3 DNA sequence: TGTGCCAGCAGCCTAAGGGGGACCGGAGGGAGCTCCTACGAGCAGTACTTC.

The rearrangement links TRBV7-6 to TRBJ2-7, with TRBD2 as a possible D gene (6 bases). CDR1 SGHVS and CDR2 FNYEAQ come from the germline V gene. V lost 1 base to trimming and J lost 4 bases, with 14 bases between them. There are 15 residues in the CDR3. The CDR3: CASSLGAGFIYEQYF. In DNA form, the CDR3 reads TGTGCCAGCAGCTTAGGGGCGGGATTTATTTACGAGCAGTACTTC.

This chain connects TRBV28 to TRBJ2-3; TRBD2 is a possible D gene (5 bases). The germline V gene encodes CDR1 MDHEN and CDR2 SYDVKM. CDR3 length equals 19 residues. Trimming pared 6 bases from V and 2 bases from J, leaving 27 bases between. Written as DNA, the CDR3 is TGTGCCAGCAGCCAGAACTTACCCTTTAGTGGGAGAGACACAGATACGCAGTATTTT. This sequence encodes CASSQNLPFSGRDTDTQYF.

The chain combines TRBV4-1 with TRBJ2-2; D not certain. The CDR3 length is 15 residues. With 2 bases removed from V and 0 bases from J, the gap between germline ends came to 7 bases. Germline V CDR1 and CDR2: MGHRA, YSYEKL. The CDR3, as DNA: TGCGCCAGCAGCCAAACGTTGGCGAACACCGGGGAGCTGTTTTTT. Amino acid sequence: CASSQTLANTGELFF.

The genes are TRBV21-1 and TRBJ1-5. TRBV21-1 is assigned pseudogene status. CDR3 length: 14 amino acids. The CDR3 DNA follows: TGTGCCAGCAGCGACGGAGGGGATGATCAGCCCCAGCATTTT. It encodes CASSDGGDDQPQHF.

This clone was counted a few times. V and J are TRBV7-6 and TRBJ1-2, with D tentatively TRBD1 (5 bases). CDR1 and CDR2 from the germline V gene are SGHVS and FNYEAQ. V dropped 5 bases and J dropped 8 bases, with 18 bases sitting between them. The CDR3 sequence is 14 residues long. Here the CDR3 DNA reads TGTGCCAGCAGCCCGGGACTTAACCTCGGGGGCTACACCTTC. Residues: CASSPGLNLGGYTF.

This sequence joins TRBV28 and TRBJ2-7; 7 bases match TRBD2. Per the germline V gene, CDR1 is MDHEN and CDR2 is SYDVKM. This CDR3 is 17 amino acids long. With 4 bases clipped from V and 2 bases from J, the junction kept 14 bases outside the gene matches. CDR3 nucleotide sequence: TGTGCCAGCAGTTCCACCTCGTGGACTAGGAGTCCCTACGAGCAGTACTTC. Protein: CASSSTSWTRSPYEQYF.

The chain combines TRBV11-2 with TRBJ2-3; the match to TRBD2 covers 9 bases. Germline-derived CDR1 and CDR2 are SGHAT and FQNNGV. V was pared by 5 bases and J by 6 bases, with 18 bases of the junction left unmatched. CDR3 size: 18 residues. The CDR3 nucleotides read TGTGCCAGCAGCCCACGGGTGGGCGGGGGGGGTGGAGTTGATACGCAGTATTTT. It yields the protein CASSPRVGGGGGVDTQYF. The full variable domain, rest sourced from reference TRBV11-2 and TRBJ2-3, is EAGVAQSPRYKIIEKRQSVAFWCNPISGHATLYWYQQILGQGPKLLIQFQNNGVVDDSQLPKDRFSAERLKGVDSTLKIQPAKLEDSAVYLCASSPRVGGGGGVDTQYFGPGTRLTVL.

The chain employs TRBV30 and TRBJ2-7; 13 nucleotides line up with TRBD2. J was trimmed by 3 bases and V by 3 bases; bases with no gene match: 5. Germline lookup yields CDR1 GTSNPN and CDR2 SVGIG (reference sequence). This CDR3 has 15 amino acids. The CDR3 DNA is TGTGCCTGGAGCCGGGGACTAGCGGGAATCTACGAGCAGTACTTC. It is translated as CAWSRGLAGIYEQYF.

The V gene is TRBV7-9, the J gene TRBJ1-5; the D gene is possibly TRBD1 (6 bases). The germline V gene encodes CDR1 SEHNR and CDR2 FQNEAQ (reference sequence). Trimming removed 5 bases at V and 1 base at J, with 15 bases between. The CDR3 runs 16 residues. The CDR3 nucleotides are TGTGCCAGCAGCCCTAGCGGGGGCGTGAGCAATCAGCCCCAGCATTTT. Translation gives CASSPSGGVSNQPQHF. Looking up the rest from reference TRBV7-9 and TRBJ1-5 gives the full variable domain: DTGVSQNPRHKITKRGQNVTFRCDPISEHNRLYWYRQTLGQGPEFLTYFQNEAQLEKSRLLSDRFSAERPKGSFSTLEIQRTEQGDSAMYLCASSPSGGVSNQPQHFGDGTRLSIL.

This rearrangement joins TRBV10-1 to TRBJ1-5, with a tentative D call TRBD1 (5 bases). The CDR3 length is 19 residues. With 3 bases removed from V and 4 bases from J, the gap between germline ends came to 25 bases. CDR1 WNHNN and CDR2 SYGVQD come from the germline V gene (reference sequence). CDR3 protein: CASSDRIRTSRRGNQPQHF. The CDR3, as DNA: TGCGCCAGCAGTGATAGGATCAGGACCTCTCGAAGGGGTAATCAGCCCCAGCATTTT.

In its sample, this clone was seen once. V gene TRBV6-5 combines with J gene TRBJ2-1, with D perhaps matching TRBD1 (5 bases). Germline CDR1 reads MNHEY; CDR2 reads SVGAGI. The CDR3 runs 14 residues. V dropped 0 bases and J dropped 4 bases, with 7 bases sitting between them. The CDR3 loop is CASSYSPGYNEQFF. The CDR3 DNA reads as TGTGCCAGCAGTTACTCCCCAGGGTACAATGAGCAGTTCTTC.

This clone was recorded once. The gene calls are TRBV29-1 and TRBJ1-1; 9 bases agree with TRBD1. With 7 bases clipped from V and 4 bases from J, the junction kept 4 bases outside the gene matches. Per the germline V gene, CDR1 is SQVTM and CDR2 is ANQGSEA. This CDR3 spans 12 amino acids. This CDR3 reads CSERTGVTEAFF. CDR3 coding DNA: TGCAGCGAGAGGACAGGGGTCACTGAAGCTTTCTTT.